This T cell receptor beta chain was observed in a study of T-cell memory formation after mild COVID-19. Study-wide context: Most TCR clusters belonged to a single donor. Study outcomes and limitations: Chiefly within CM and EM were the contracting CD4+ clones; CD8+ ones were within EMRA. A second wave expanding day 15 to 37 was CD4+-biased; contracting clones were balanced.

The CDR3 covers 16 residues. J gave up 6 bases and V 4 bases, and 8 bases lay outside the gene matches. Germline CDR1 and CDR2: LNHDA and SQIVND (reference sequence). In its sample, this clonotype was seen a few times. The target antigen is unknown. TCRdb processed the 5' RACE reads anew with MiXCR; each CDR3 protein has one entry. Of about 190,000 distinct CDR3 sequences detected, approximately 20% appear once; the ten largest clones hold roughly 2.3%. The sample consisted of PBMCs or a T cell subset sorted from them (not recorded which). This TCR came from an adult woman who had mild COVID-19 (a few samples of this study predate the infection). Cell type and time point are not known. J is TRBJ2-2 and V is TRBV19; 10 bases line up with TRBD1. The chain's CDR3 is CASSTRDRGRAGELFF. The CDR3 DNA reads as TGTGCCAGTAGTACCCGGGACAGGGGCCGGGCCGGGGAGCTGTTTTTT.